This T cell receptor (beta chain) was obtained from a study of shared clonotypes between healthy human individuals (TCRdb year 2020). About the investigation overall: Three men and a couple of women, aged 18 to 49 years, made up the cohort. Per donor, three plates each were used for CD4 naive and CD4 memory, two for CD8 naive, and one for CD8 memory. The study deeply sequenced blood TCR repertoires of 5 or 6 healthy adults to estimate repertoire size and the extent of clonotype sharing between individuals. Different laboratories and diverse techniques were used to prepare libraries and sequence TCR repertoires, to increase sequencing depth and limit assay-specific biases. Leukapheresis yielded between about 0.94 and 9 billion PBMCs per donor.

The donors were healthy, HIV-negative adults with no recently reported acute infections or vaccinations. Only Caucasian adults living in Nashville, Tennessee, USA were represented among the donors. Magnetic negative selection was used to enrich CD4+ T cells, after which naive cells were positively selected on CD45RA and the negative fraction became the memory subset. Blood was collected by leukapheresis, and PBMCs were isolated by Ficoll-Histopaque density gradient centrifugation and then cryopreserved in liquid nitrogen vapor phase. Purity and quantity of every magnetically sorted T cell population were checked by analytical flow cytometry. Each sorted fraction had its genomic DNA isolated and then quantified by UV absorbance on a Nanodrop 2000c. Here is what the overall study found, with its caveats: Only blood was sampled, and tissue TCR repertoires likely differ from those in blood. When a few donors were compared, the shared fraction of clonotypes was around 4.6% for naive CD4, approximately 3.3% for naive CD8, 2.3% for memory CD4, and around 0.4% for memory CD8. The small number of donors limited the genetic and exposure-history diversity represented. Higher generation probabilities were observed for clonotypes shared by all four sorted-subset donors than for non-shared clonotypes. Larger estimated clonotype richness was generally found for naive subsets than for memory subsets. Pairwise subsampling led to the expectation that sequencing depth would affect the degree of clonotype sharing among donors. Rarefaction of sorted-subset datasets indicated incomplete sequencing despite the large sequencing depth.

Using the deep immunoSEQ assay, TCR CDR3 regions were amplified from genomic DNA by multiplex PCR. Extracted genomic DNA from each cell subset was spread evenly across all wells of several immunoSEQ 96-well plates, with each plate serving as a replicate. For sorted subsets, about 200 ng genomic DNA, equal to 25,000 to 35,000 T cell genomes, was loaded into each replicate PCR. Purified libraries were quantified with a Qubit 3.0 fluorometer, sized on a Bioanalyzer 2100, and re-quantified with the KAPA Library Quantification kit. Every immunoSEQ 96-well plate was sequenced on a separate single-read 150-cycle Illumina NextSeq 550 flow cell. The paper's processing steps were these. Because only junctional sequences without quality scores were contained in the immunoSEQ output, filtering matching that applied to full-length reads could not be performed. To assign V/J genes and CDR3, sequences were annotated against IMGT germline references using PyIR, a Python wrapper for IgBLAST v1.9. Reads were removed for weak V/J assignments (E-value above 1e-6), missing CDR3, stop codons, out-of-frame junctions, or ambiguous translated residues. A V3J clonotype was defined by an identical inferred V gene, J gene, and CDR3 amino acid sequence. To compute the percentage overlap between repertoires, the number of shared unique clonotypes was divided by the size of the smaller repertoire. Three approaches were used to assess repertoire richness: RTK rarefaction, the Chao1 estimator, and Recon v2.1 estimates of unobserved clonotypes. OLGA was used to compute generation probabilities for all TCRbeta clonotypes that the gDNA method yielded from several donors. Held by TCRdb, this immuneACCESS table contains in-frame sequences only and omits some clones. Under half of the omission traces to an unresolved V gene where checked; the cause of the rest is unknown. Clonal size and the V and J genes are those of that table, whereas D and trimming came from the DNA. In this sample the table shows approximately 500,000 clones, 90% to 96% of which occur a single time. 0.055% to 0.075% of the sample lies in the top ten.

A remark on this clone: The antigen it binds to is not known. No much larger clone exists at a distance of one base, and base qualities are not known. This CDR3 is also generated by other DNA sequences in the sample.

Sequencing used naive CD4+ T cells sorted from blood. The sample's cell subset or site label, decoded: CD45RA+ positively selected. The origin of this receptor is a woman in her 30s in good health.

This receptor carries the CDR3 CASSVGSGANVLTF. The DNA sequence follows: TGTGCCAGCAGCGTAGGATCTGGGGCCAACGTCCTGACTTTC. The rearranged segments are TRBV9 and TRBJ2-6, with the D gene not confidently named. Reading from cysteine to phenylalanine, the CDR3 counts 14 amino acids. Only the CDR3 DNA stays, 42 bases, in frame from base 1. The trim is 0 bases for V and 1 base for J, with a gap of 2 bases between the germline ends. The germline V gene supplies CDR1 SGDLS and CDR2 YYNGEE.